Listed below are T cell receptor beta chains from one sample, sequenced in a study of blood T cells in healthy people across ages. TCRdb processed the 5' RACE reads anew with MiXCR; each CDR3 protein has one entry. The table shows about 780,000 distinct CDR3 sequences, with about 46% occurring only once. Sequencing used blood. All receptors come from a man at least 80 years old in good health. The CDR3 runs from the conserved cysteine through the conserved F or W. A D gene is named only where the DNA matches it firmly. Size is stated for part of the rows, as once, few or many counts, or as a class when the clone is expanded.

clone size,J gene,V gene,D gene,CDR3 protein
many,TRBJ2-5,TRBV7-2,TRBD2,CASSASGGLAGTQYF
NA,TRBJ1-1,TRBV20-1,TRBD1,CSASVQGRRAEAFF
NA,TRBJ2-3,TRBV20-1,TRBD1,CSARDASGQGATDTQYF
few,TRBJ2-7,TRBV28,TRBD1,CASGTGAYEQYF
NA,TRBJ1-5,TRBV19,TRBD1,CASSRQGENQPQHF
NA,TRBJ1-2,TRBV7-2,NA,CASSLESLANYGYTF
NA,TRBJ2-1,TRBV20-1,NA,CSAPIQGRFMGNEQFF
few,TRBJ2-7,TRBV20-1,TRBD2,CSANPSLAGEHSYEQYF
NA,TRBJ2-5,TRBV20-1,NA,CSARDRRGDGETQYF
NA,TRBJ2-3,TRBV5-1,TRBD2,CASSPFPLLAGGDTQYF
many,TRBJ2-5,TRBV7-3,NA,CASSLMGPRGVETQYF
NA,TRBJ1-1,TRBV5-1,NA,CASSLAVMGRNTEAFF
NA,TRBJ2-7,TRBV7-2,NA,CASSSGDAAGTQYF
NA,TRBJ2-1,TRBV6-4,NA,CASSERAGRQETQFF
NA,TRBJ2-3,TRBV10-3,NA,CAIGDGDTQYF
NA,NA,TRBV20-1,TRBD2,CSAREGSGGAYEQYF
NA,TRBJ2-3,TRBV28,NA,CASSPQGLGTDTQYF
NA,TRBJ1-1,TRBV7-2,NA,CASRSGFSTEAFF
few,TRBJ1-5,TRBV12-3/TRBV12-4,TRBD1,CASSFQTTGGNQPQHF
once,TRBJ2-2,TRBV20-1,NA,CSAREGGTTGELFF
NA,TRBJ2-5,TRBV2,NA,CASGLYNEQYF
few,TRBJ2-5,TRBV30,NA,CASIGHSQETQYF
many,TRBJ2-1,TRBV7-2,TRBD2,CASSLLAGGVSYNEQFF
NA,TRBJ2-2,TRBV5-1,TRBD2,CASSPDSRTAGVWHGELFF
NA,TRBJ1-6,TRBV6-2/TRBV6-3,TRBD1,CASSTLDRALSPLHF
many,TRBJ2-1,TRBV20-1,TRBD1,CSARPPGTGGLYNEQFF
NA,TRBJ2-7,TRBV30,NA,CAWMDISYEQYF
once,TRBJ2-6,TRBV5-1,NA,CASRPWDSEGVLTF
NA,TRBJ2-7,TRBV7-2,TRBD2,CASRAQLAGGQYEQYF
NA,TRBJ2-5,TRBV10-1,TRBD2,CATWGLAGGRTQYF
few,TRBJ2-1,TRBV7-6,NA,CASSLSTEQFF
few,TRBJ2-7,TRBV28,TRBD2,CASRPPGLAVTYEQYF
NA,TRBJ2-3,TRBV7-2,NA,CASRVGGTHNTDTQYF
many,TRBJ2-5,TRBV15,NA,CATSRDFGAMETQYF
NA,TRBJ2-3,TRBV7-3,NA,CASSLLGGISDTQYF
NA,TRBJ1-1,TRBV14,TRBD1,CASSHRGQGTEAFF
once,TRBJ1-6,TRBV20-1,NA,CSAREGGGTSYNSPLHF
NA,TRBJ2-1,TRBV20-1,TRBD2,CSASPPHSGFEETQFF
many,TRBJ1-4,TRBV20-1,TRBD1,CSASPGTGDEKLFF
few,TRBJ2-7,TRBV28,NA,CASSFTGPDYEQYF
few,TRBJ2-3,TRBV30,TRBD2,CAWTQGLASTDTQYF
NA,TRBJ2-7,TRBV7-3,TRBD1,CASSQGQGRHNEQYF
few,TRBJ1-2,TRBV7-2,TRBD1,CASSRTGNGYTF